Given below is one TCR beta chain in context. The target antigen is unknown. V was pared by 0 bases and J by 1 base, with 10 bases between. Germline loops: CDR1 SGDLS, CDR2 YYNGEE. This CDR3 region has 15 residues. Only CD45RO-negative cells positively selected for CCR7 counted as naive CD8 cells, so terminally differentiated effector memory CD45RA+ cells were excluded. The sample belongs to a study of shared clonotypes between healthy human individuals. Study background: A donor's plate count was three for CD4 naive and three for CD4 memory; CD8 naive had two and CD8 memory one. Points from the study as a whole: Among non-shared clonotypes, generation probabilities were lower than among those shared by all four donors.

The authors distributed each subset's genomic DNA evenly over several immunoSEQ plates. Sequencing used immunoSEQ multiplex PCR; TCRdb keeps in-frame clones, though not all of them. The repertoire consists of some 2,100,000 clones, with 85% to 95% occurring once and the leading ten covering roughly 1.8%. Input material: naive CD8+ T cells from PBMCs. This chain joins TRBV9 and TRBJ2-5, with no clear D. The origin of this receptor is a man between 18 and 35 years old in good health. Some clones in this sample may be carry-over from other donors' samples. This chain's CDR3 is CASSVAAQVQETQYF. The CDR3 nucleotides read TGTGCCAGCAGCGTAGCGGCGCAGGTCCAAGAGACCCAGTACTTC. The whole variable domain, filled in from reference TRBV9 and TRBJ2-5, reads DSGVTQTPKHLITATGQRVTLRCSPRSGDLSVYWYQQSLDQGLQFLIQYYNGEERAKGNILERFSAQQFPDLHSELNLSSLELGDSALYFCASSVAAQVQETQYFGPGTRLLVL.